Described below is a single T cell receptor (beta chain) sequence and its context. Method: immunoSEQ multiplex PCR; TCRdb's copy keeps in-frame clones and lacks some. The sample includes roughly 1.4 million clones, approximately 98.5% of them seen just once. This sample stems from a study of shared clonotypes between healthy human individuals. CDR1 is SGHTA, CDR2 FQGNSA, per germline. This CDR3 spans 17 amino acids. Trimming cost V 0 bases and J 6 bases; bases outside gene matches: 11. The sample was naive CD4+ T cells sorted from blood. The subset is: CD45RA+ positively selected. This receptor was obtained from a man aged 25 to 40 in good health. The rearrangement joins TRBV7-2 to TRBJ2-1; 7 bases fit TRBD2. CDR3 in amino acids: CASSLAWGAGAPNEQFF. In DNA form, the CDR3 reads TGTGCCAGCAGCTTAGCGTGGGGTGCGGGAGCCCCCAATGAGCAGTTCTTC.